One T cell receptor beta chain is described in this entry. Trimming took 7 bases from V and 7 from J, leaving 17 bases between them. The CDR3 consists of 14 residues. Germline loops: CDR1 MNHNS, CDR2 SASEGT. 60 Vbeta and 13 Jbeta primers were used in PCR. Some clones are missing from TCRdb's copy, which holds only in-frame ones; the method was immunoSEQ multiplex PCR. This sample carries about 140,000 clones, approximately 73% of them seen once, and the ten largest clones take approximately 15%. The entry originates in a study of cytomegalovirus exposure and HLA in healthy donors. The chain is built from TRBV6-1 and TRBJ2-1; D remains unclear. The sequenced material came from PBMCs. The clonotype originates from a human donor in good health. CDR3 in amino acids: CASKDSPGWNEQFF. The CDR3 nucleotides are TGTGCCAGCAAAGACTCGCCTGGATGGAATGAGCAGTTCTTC.